This is a list of T cell receptor beta chains from one sample in a study of technical replicates of blood from a handful of donors. Profiled with immunoSEQ multiplex PCR; TCRdb holds only in-frame clones, not every one. This sample carries approximately 73,000 clones, about 92% of them seen once, and the ten largest clones take around 0.4%. Sequencing was done on a sample of T cells isolated from PBMCs. These receptors originate from a human donor in good health. The CDR3 runs from the conserved cysteine through the conserved F or W. The order of the fields is V gene, D gene, J gene, clone size, CDR3 DNA, CDR3 protein. A D gene is named only where the DNA matches it firmly. A clone size is listed for some rows: how often the clone was seen (once, few, many), or a class if it is expanded.

V: TRBV11-3
D: TRBD1
J: TRBJ1-3
size: NA
DNA: TGTGCCAGCACCCTGACAGGGGCTCACACCATATATTTT
CDR3: CASTLTGAHTIYF

V: TRBV7-6
D: TRBD2
J: TRBJ2-3
size: NA
DNA: TGTGCCAGCAGCTGGGGGGGGAAAGAGCGGGAGGTCCCCACAGATACGCAGTATTTT
CDR3: CASSWGGKEREVPTDTQYF

V: TRBV29-1
D: TRBD2
J: TRBJ2-3
size: NA
DNA: TGCAGCGTGGGGACTAGCGGTAGCACAGATACGCAGTATTTT
CDR3: CSVGTSGSTDTQYF

V: TRBV27
D: TRBD1
J: TRBJ2-7
size: NA
DNA: TGTGCCAGCAGTTTGTCAGGGGGCCTCTACGAGCAGTACTTC
CDR3: CASSLSGGLYEQYF

V: TRBV4-1
D: TRBD1
J: TRBJ1-4
size: few
DNA: TGCGCCAGCAAATCGCTGACCGCCAGGGACAGCTTATTTGAAAAACTGTTTTTT
CDR3: CASKSLTARDSLFEKLFF

V: TRBV27
D: TRBD2
J: TRBJ2-2
size: NA
DNA: TGTGCCAGCACCGACAGGACTAGCGGGAGAAACCGGGAGCTGTTTTTT
CDR3: CASTDRTSGRNRELFF

V: TRBV7-2
D: NA
J: TRBJ1-2
size: NA
DNA: TGTGCCAGCAGCTATTTCTTTGAGTATGGCTACACCTTC
CDR3: CASSYFFEYGYTF

V: TRBV25-1
D: NA
J: TRBJ1-1
size: NA
DNA: TGTGCCAGCAGTGAATCGAGGAACACTGAAGCTTTCTTT
CDR3: CASSESRNTEAFF

V: TRBV19
D: NA
J: TRBJ1-4
size: NA
DNA: TGTGCCAGTAGTATTGGGGGGGTTGCAACTAATGAAAAACTGTTTTTT
CDR3: CASSIGGVATNEKLFF

V: TRBV9
D: NA
J: TRBJ2-7
size: NA
DNA: TGTGCCAGCAGCGCCGGGGGCGTAGGGGGCCACGAGCAGTACTTC
CDR3: CASSAGGVGGHEQYF

V: TRBV19
D: NA
J: TRBJ1-1
size: NA
DNA: TGTGCCAGTAGTGCCCAGGGGTTTAACACTGAAGCTTTCTTT
CDR3: CASSAQGFNTEAFF

V: TRBV27
D: NA
J: TRBJ2-7
size: NA
DNA: TGTGCCAGCAGTATAACCGGTGACTACCTACCCTACGAGCAGTACTTC
CDR3: CASSITGDYLPYEQYF

V: TRBV11-3
D: NA
J: TRBJ1-2
size: NA
DNA: TGTGCCAGCAGCCTACGACAGCCTCAGAACTATGGCTACACCTTC
CDR3: CASSLRQPQNYGYTF

V: TRBV27
D: NA
J: TRBJ1-1
size: NA
DNA: TGTGCCAGCAGGCTACAGGGTAACACTGAAGCTTTCTTT
CDR3: CASRLQGNTEAFF

V: TRBV29-1
D: NA
J: TRBJ1-3
size: NA
DNA: TGCAGCGTTGCAGGAACTGGAAACACCATATATTTT
CDR3: CSVAGTGNTIYF

V: TRBV30
D: TRBD1
J: TRBJ1-2
size: NA
DNA: TGTGCCTGGAGTGGACCGGGACAGGGGGGAGGCTACACCTTC
CDR3: CAWSGPGQGGGYTF

V: TRBV6-5
D: NA
J: TRBJ1-3
size: NA
DNA: TGTGCCAGCAGTCAGGACAGAGGCTCTGGAAACACCATATATTTT
CDR3: CASSQDRGSGNTIYF

V: TRBV27
D: NA
J: TRBJ2-7
size: NA
DNA: TGTGCCAGCAGTTTCGAGGGCCCCTACGAGCAGTACTTC
CDR3: CASSFEGPYEQYF

V: TRBV9
D: TRBD1
J: TRBJ1-5
size: NA
DNA: TGTGCCAGCACGGGACAGGGACGACAGCCCCAGCATTTT
CDR3: CASTGQGRQPQHF

V: TRBV9
D: NA
J: TRBJ1-5
size: once
DNA: TGTGCCAGCAACGACGGGGGTTCGGGCCAGCCCCAGCATTTT
CDR3: CASNDGGSGQPQHF

V: TRBV2
D: NA
J: TRBJ2-7
size: NA
DNA: TGTGCCAGCATTAGGACTCCCTACGAGCAGTACTTC
CDR3: CASIRTPYEQYF

V: TRBV27
D: TRBD2
J: TRBJ2-1
size: NA
DNA: TGTGCCAGCAGTTTTGATCTGACGGGGCGGGAGGATCGTCCGTTCTTC
CDR3: CASSFDLTGREDRPFF

V: TRBV2
D: TRBD1
J: TRBJ2-1
size: NA
DNA: TGTGCCAGCAGGACGCCGGTACAGGGGGCTGAGCAGTTCTTC
CDR3: CASRTPVQGAEQFF

V: TRBV2
D: TRBD2
J: TRBJ2-3
size: NA
DNA: TGTGCCAGCAGTAGACTAGCGAGTAGCACAGATACGCAGTATTTT
CDR3: CASSRLASSTDTQYF

V: TRBV4-3
D: TRBD1
J: TRBJ1-2
size: once
DNA: TGCGCCAGCAGCCAAGTCGGGACAGGGATGACTTATGGCTACACCTTC
CDR3: CASSQVGTGMTYGYTF

V: TRBV6-1
D: TRBD1
J: TRBJ1-1
size: NA
DNA: TGTGCCAGCAGCCTACGGACAGGGCCCACTGAAGCTTTCTTT
CDR3: CASSLRTGPTEAFF

V: TRBV5-4
D: NA
J: TRBJ2-1
size: NA
DNA: TGTGCCAGCAGCCAACCCTGGGGCGAGTACAATGAGCAGTTCTTC
CDR3: CASSQPWGEYNEQFF

V: TRBV6-5
D: TRBD1
J: TRBJ2-7
size: NA
DNA: TGTGCCAGCAGTTACTCTTCGGGACAGGTCTTATACGAGCAGTACTTC
CDR3: CASSYSSGQVLYEQYF

V: TRBV29-1
D: NA
J: TRBJ1-2
size: NA
DNA: TGCAGCGTTATATCTAACTATGGCTACACCTTC
CDR3: CSVISNYGYTF

V: TRBV27
D: NA
J: TRBJ1-5
size: NA
DNA: TGTGCCAGCAGCCTTAACAGGGCTCAGCCCCAGCATTTT
CDR3: CASSLNRAQPQHF

V: TRBV19
D: TRBD1
J: TRBJ1-1
size: NA
DNA: TGTGCCAGTAGTGCATGGACAGGGATCTCCACTGAAGCTTTCTTT
CDR3: CASSAWTGISTEAFF

V: TRBV5-6
D: NA
J: TRBJ2-7
size: NA
DNA: TGTGCCAGCAGTTCTATCGGCGAGCAGTACTTC
CDR3: CASSSIGEQYF

V: TRBV27
D: TRBD2
J: TRBJ2-2
size: NA
DNA: TGTGCCAGCGCCTACGAAAAGCGGGAGAGGAACACCGGGGAGCTGTTTTTT
CDR3: CASAYEKRERNTGELFF

V: TRBV4-1
D: NA
J: TRBJ1-1
size: NA
DNA: TGCGCCAGCAGCCAAGAACGGGGGGGGTTGAACACTGAAGCTTTCTTT
CDR3: CASSQERGGLNTEAFF

V: TRBV5-1
D: NA
J: TRBJ2-7
size: NA
DNA: TGCGCCAGCAGCCCCTACTACACGGGTAACGAGCAGTACTTC
CDR3: CASSPYYTGNEQYF

V: TRBV29-1
D: NA
J: TRBJ2-1
size: NA
DNA: TGCAGCGTCGCCTTCACAGGGTTTTCAAATGAGCAGTTCTTC
CDR3: CSVAFTGFSNEQFF

V: TRBV5-1
D: TRBD2
J: TRBJ2-1
size: NA
DNA: TGCGCCAGCAGCTTGGTTACTAGCGGATACAATGAGCAGTTCTTC
CDR3: CASSLVTSGYNEQFF

V: TRBV28
D: TRBD2
J: TRBJ2-5
size: NA
DNA: TGTGCCAGCAGCCTTAGCGGGAGGGAAGAGACCCAGTACTTC
CDR3: CASSLSGREETQYF

V: TRBV5-1
D: NA
J: TRBJ1-2
size: NA
DNA: TGCGCCAGCAGCTTGGAAAGGGGTTATGGCTACACCTTC
CDR3: CASSLERGYGYTF

V: TRBV27
D: TRBD2
J: TRBJ2-1
size: NA
DNA: TGTGCCAGCAGTTCAGGACTAGCGGGAGAATATGAGCAGTTCTTC
CDR3: CASSSGLAGEYEQFF

V: TRBV7-2
D: TRBD1
J: TRBJ2-5
size: NA
DNA: TGTGCCAGCAGCCCCAGGGGGTTGGGGGAGACCCAGTACTTC
CDR3: CASSPRGLGETQYF

V: TRBV7-9
D: TRBD1
J: TRBJ1-2
size: NA
DNA: TGTGCCAGCAGCTTAAGGGACAGGGATGGCTACACCTTC
CDR3: CASSLRDRDGYTF

V: TRBV5-4
D: NA
J: TRBJ2-7
size: NA
DNA: TGTGCCAGCAGCTTGGCAGGGATCTACGAGCAGTACTTC
CDR3: CASSLAGIYEQYF

V: TRBV27
D: TRBD1
J: TRBJ2-3
size: NA
DNA: TGTGCCAGCAGTCAGGGGGCGAGCTTCATTTTACCAGATACGCAGTATTTT
CDR3: CASSQGASFILPDTQYF

V: TRBV14
D: NA
J: TRBJ2-7
size: NA
DNA: TGTGCCAGCAGCCAAGTGACAGGTTCCTACGAGCAGTACTTC
CDR3: CASSQVTGSYEQYF

V: TRBV10-3
D: TRBD1
J: TRBJ2-5
size: NA
DNA: TGTGCCATCAGCCTACAGGGGGCGCGGGAGACCCAGTACTTC
CDR3: CAISLQGARETQYF

V: TRBV9
D: TRBD1
J: TRBJ2-7
size: NA
DNA: TGTGCCAGCAGCGTTAGGACAGGGAGCTCCTACGAGCAGTACTTC
CDR3: CASSVRTGSSYEQYF

V: TRBV13
D: NA
J: TRBJ2-7
size: NA
DNA: TGTGCCAGCAGCGGAGCTAGCGAGCAGTACTTC
CDR3: CASSGASEQYF

V: TRBV9
D: TRBD1
J: TRBJ1-3
size: NA
DNA: TGTGCCAGCAGCGCGTACAGGGGCTCTGGAAACACCATATATTTT
CDR3: CASSAYRGSGNTIYF

V: TRBV18
D: NA
J: TRBJ1-5
size: NA
DNA: TGTGCCAGCTCACCGACAGACATGCAGCCCCAGCATTTT
CDR3: CASSPTDMQPQHF

V: TRBV7-3
D: TRBD2
J: TRBJ2-7
size: NA
DNA: TGTGCCAGCAGTCTCGGAGGACTAGCGCGCTCCTACGAGCAGTACTTC
CDR3: CASSLGGLARSYEQYF

V: TRBV10-3
D: TRBD1
J: TRBJ2-7
size: NA
DNA: TGTGCCATCAGTGAACAGGGGCCCTACGAGCAGTACTTC
CDR3: CAISEQGPYEQYF

V: TRBV27
D: TRBD1
J: TRBJ1-1
size: NA
DNA: TGTGCCAGCAGTTTACTGGCGGGACAGCATAACACTGAAGCTTTCTTT
CDR3: CASSLLAGQHNTEAFF